This T cell receptor (beta chain) stems from a study of T cell repertoires in cytomegalovirus infection. Study overall: Both recently identified HLA-C-restricted and well-studied HLA-B-restricted CMV epitopes were used in the study. Public TCR beta signatures marked donors with CMV infection and the matching HLA. Study results and limitations: Summed public TCR beta family frequency identified CMV carriers bearing the relevant HLA. HLA-C-restricted CMV clonotypes gave the most frequent clonotype in two of eight donors.

Using its own MiXCR run on the reads, TCRdb lists one record per CDR3 protein. This table holds around 900,000 distinct CDR3 sequences, approximately 33% found once. As to this clonotype: Its antigen is not known.

The sequences come from cultured CD8+ T cells from PBMCs, collected from culture after CMV antigen stimulation. The clonotype originates from a human donor in good health (CMV status not recorded). Some clones in this sample may be carry-over from other donors' samples.

CDR3 loop: CASKVPGITEAFF. The DNA of the CDR3 is TGTGCCAGCAAGGTTCCAGGGATCACTGAAGCTTTCTTT. This chain links TRBV6-2 or TRBV6-3 with TRBJ1-1; TRBD1 is a possible D gene (5 bases). Germline CDR1 reads MNHEY; CDR2 reads SVGEGT. The V end was cut by 7 bases, the J end by 4 bases, with 13 bases between. The CDR3 loop spans 13 amino acids.